The 21 T cell receptor beta chains below come from one sample, sequenced in a study of cytomegalovirus exposure and HLA in healthy donors. Use of 60 Vbeta and 13 Jbeta primers characterized the PCR. The method was immunoSEQ multiplex PCR; TCRdb's version includes in-frame clones alone and lacks a portion of them. The table includes approximately 190,000 clones, around 83% detected once. The sequenced sample consisted of PBMCs. Receptors were obtained from a woman between 18 and 29 years old in good health and CMV-seronegative.

The rearrangement joins TRBV28 to TRBJ1-2; 10 bases agree with TRBD1. The ends lost 6 bases at V and 4 bases at J; junction bases unmatched: 5. This CDR3 comprises 14 residues. The germline V gene encodes CDR1 MDHEN and CDR2 SYDVKM. CDR3 region: CASRGQGRGYGYTF. Written as DNA, the CDR3 is TGTGCCAGCAGGGGACAGGGGAGGGGCTATGGCTACACCTTC.

The chain carries TRBV6-5 and TRBJ1-6, with 9 bases fitting TRBD1. Germline loops: CDR1 MNHEY, CDR2 SVGAGI. J gave up 7 bases and V 0 bases, and 4 bases lay outside the gene matches. The CDR3 loop spans 16 amino acids. The CDR3 bases are TGTGCCAGCAGTTACTCGATGGGACAGGGAAATTCACCCCTCCACTTT. Translation: CASSYSMGQGNSPLHF.

The genes are TRBV29-1 and TRBJ2-3; D gene uncertain. CDR1 is SQVTM and CDR2 is ANQGSEA in the germline V gene. V was clipped by 7 bases and J by 0 bases, with 11 bases between them. This CDR3 spans 13 amino acids. CDR3 in DNA: TGCAGCGCATGGGCGTTTAGCACAGATACGCAGTATTTT. As protein: CSAWAFSTDTQYF.

As for this clone: At one of its ends the junction is not consistent with the germline gene, which may arise from a read error. This chain's CDR3 is CSSSRQRQSRGEAFF. The CDR3 DNA follows: TGTTCCAGCAGCCGACAAAGACAATCCCGGGGTGAAGCTTTCTTT. The chain uses TRBV7-9 and TRBJ1-1; D not resolved. Germline V lookup: CDR1 SEHNR, CDR2 FQNEAQ (reference sequence). The CDR3 contains 15 residues.

This clone showed up just once. The chain joins TRBV18 to TRBJ1-1, with 8 bases identical to TRBD1. The CDR3 length is 16 residues. Germline V gene sequence: CDR1 KGHSH, CDR2 LQKENI. V lost 0 bases to trimming and J lost 1 base; unmatched junction nucleotides: 4. CDR3 amino acids: CASSPPIGQGNTEAFF. CDR3 DNA: TGTGCCAGCTCACCACCTATAGGACAGGGGAACACTGAAGCTTTCTTT.

The chain couples TRBV12-5 to TRBJ2-3; no clear D. CDR3 length: 15 amino acids. The germline CDR1 and CDR2 sequences are LGHNT and FRNRAP. The germline V and J ends were trimmed by 6 bases and 0 bases, with 13 bases remaining between them. In DNA form, the CDR3 reads TGTGCTAGTGGCTACTCCTTGACTAGCACAGATACGCAGTATTTT. Amino acid sequence: CASGYSLTSTDTQYF.

The J gene is TRBJ1-1, the V gene TRBV2; no definite D call. The CDR3 length is 12 residues. Trimming shortened V by 7 bases and J by 5 bases, and 11 bases separated the two germline ends. The germline V gene has CDR1 SNHLY and CDR2 FYNNEI. CDR3 nucleotides: TGTGCCAGCAAATCCGACGGGACTGAAGCTTTCTTT. Protein sequence: CASKSDGTEAFF.

V is TRBV15 and J is TRBJ2-7; D ambiguous. Germline V CDR1 and CDR2: LNHNV, YYDKDF (reference sequence). The CDR3 contains 15 residues. V was pared by 4 bases and J by 0 bases, with 13 bases between. The CDR3 region has the DNA TGTGCCACCAGCACCGACACCTTCTACTCCTACGAGCAGTACTTC. Encoded protein: CATSTDTFYSYEQYF.

The chain is built from TRBV27 and TRBJ1-1, with D unclear. The CDR3 has 14 residues. Germline CDR1 MNHEY, CDR2 SMNVEV (reference sequence). The V gene lost 5 bases and the J gene lost 6 bases, with 16 bases spanning the gap. CDR3 region: CASSTQPAAAEAFF. For the CDR3, the DNA is TGTGCCAGCAGTACTCAACCCGCGGCTGCTGAAGCTTTCTTT.

This clone was detected a few times. The V call is TRBV28, the J call TRBJ1-5; D remains ambiguous. The V gene's germline CDR1 is MDHEN and CDR2 SYDVKM. CDR3 length: 13 amino acids. V gave up 4 bases and J gave up 6 bases, with 10 bases separating them. The CDR3 loop reads CASSSGMGQPQHF. In DNA, the CDR3 is TGTGCCAGCAGTTCGGGGATGGGTCAGCCCCAGCATTTT.

The chain couples TRBV28 to TRBJ2-1; tentatively, D is TRBD1 (6 bases). Germline assignment: CDR1 MDHEN and CDR2 SYDVKM. The CDR3 has 12 amino acids. The ends were cut back, 7 bases at V and 9 bases at J, with 13 bases in the middle. The CDR3 loop reads CASTPGRGEQFF. CDR3 in DNA: TGTGCCAGCACCCCCGGCAGGGGTGAGCAGTTCTTC.

This rearrangement joins TRBV18 to TRBJ2-3, with D possibly being TRBD2 (6 bases). V was shortened by 6 bases and J by 3 bases, with 19 bases between the two germline ends. The CDR3 loop spans 16 amino acids. Germline loops: CDR1 KGHSH, CDR2 LQKENI. CDR3 sequence: CASSRSGFSVTDTQYF. In DNA form, the CDR3 reads TGTGCCAGCTCCCGGAGCGGGTTCTCGGTGACAGATACGCAGTATTTT.

The CDR3 DNA sequence: TGTGCCAGCAGTTCCCCGGGCTCTGGGGCCAACGTCCTGACTTTC. Encoded protein: CASSSPGSGANVLTF. V usage is TRBV27 and J usage is TRBJ2-6, with D hard to call. From germline, CDR1 is MNHEY and CDR2 SMNVEV (reference sequence). This CDR3 region has 15 residues. The V end lost 4 bases, the J end lost 0 bases, and 7 bases lay between the germline ends.

The J gene is TRBJ2-5, the V gene TRBV7-9, with D maybe TRBD2 (5 bases). The CDR3 consists of 15 residues. V was clipped by 2 bases and J by 6 bases, with 16 bases between them. Per the germline V gene, CDR1 is SEHNR and CDR2 is FQNEAQ (reference sequence). CDR3 sequence (DNA): TGTGCCAGCAGCTTATTGAGGGAACCGATGCAGACCCAGTACTTC. This translates into CASSLLREPMQTQYF.

There are a few counts of this clone. This chain connects TRBV7-9 to TRBJ2-7, with TRBD2 identical over 12 bases. This CDR3 is 18 amino acids long. CDR1 and CDR2 (germline): SEHNR, FQNEAQ (reference sequence). The ends lost 2 bases at V and 7 bases at J; junction bases unmatched: 15. The DNA of the CDR3 is TGTGCCAGCAGCTTACTTCTAGCGGGAGGGCCGAATTTGCGGGAGCAGTACTTC. Translation gives CASSLLLAGGPNLREQYF.

The CDR3 DNA is TGTGCCAGCAGCTTAATGGGGCAACACACAGATACGCAGTATTTT. This codes for CASSLMGQHTDTQYF. The chain recombines TRBV7-9 with TRBJ2-3, with D perhaps matching TRBD1 (5 bases). Germline V CDR1 and CDR2: SEHNR, FQNEAQ (reference sequence). The V end lost 2 bases, the J end lost 2 bases, and 11 bases lay between the germline ends. The CDR3 totals 15 residues.

The chain couples TRBV6-5 to TRBJ2-1; possible D gene TRBD2, 5 bases. Trimming shortened V by 5 bases and J by 8 bases, and 16 bases separated the two germline ends. The CDR3 loop spans 14 amino acids. From germline, CDR1 is MNHEY and CDR2 SVGAGI. The CDR3: CASSLLDFPHEQFF. The CDR3 DNA reads as TGTGCCAGCAGTCTATTGGACTTCCCCCATGAGCAGTTCTTC.

The V call is TRBV30, the J call TRBJ2-3; possibly TRBD2 for D (6 bases). There are 13 residues in the CDR3. Trimming left V 3 bases short and J 5 bases short, with 12 bases between. In germline, CDR1 is GTSNPN, CDR2 SVGIG (reference sequence). CDR3 sequence reads: CAWRREAVDTQYF. For the CDR3, the DNA is TGTGCCTGGAGGAGGGAGGCGGTAGATACGCAGTATTTT.

The V gene is TRBV5-1, the J gene TRBJ2-3; D not certain. CDR1 and CDR2 (germline): SGHRS, YFSETQ. This CDR3 comprises 14 residues. The germline V and J ends were trimmed by 3 bases and 7 bases, with 15 bases remaining between them. The CDR3 protein is CASSSAAIGNTQYF. CDR3 in DNA: TGCGCCAGCAGCTCCGCGGCTATTGGCAATACGCAGTATTTT.

This clone has a single count. The chain carries TRBV7-9 and TRBJ2-5; 11 bases map to TRBD2. The DNA matches TRBJ2-7 better at its end, which makes the J call doubtful. This CDR3 region has 15 residues. The germline CDR1 and CDR2 sequences are SEHNR and FQNEAQ (reference sequence). The DNA for the CDR3 is TGTGCCAGCAGCGTGACTAGCGGGACTACCTACGAGCAGTACTTC. It codes for CASSVTSGTTYEQYF.

V gene TRBV19 combines with J gene TRBJ1-2; 9 bases fit TRBD1. Germline CDR1 reads LNHDA; CDR2 reads SQIVND (reference sequence). V shed 6 bases and J 3 bases; nucleotides not matched to a gene: 5. There are 14 residues in the CDR3. The CDR3 reads CASRPGQGDYGYTF. For the CDR3, the DNA is TGTGCCAGTAGACCGGGACAGGGCGACTATGGCTACACCTTC.